Following are 18 T cell receptor beta chains from one sample sequenced in a study of CD8 T cells in Susac syndrome. Random hexamers were used to reverse transcribe the RNA input (about 0.5 to 1 ug). TCRdb passed the immunoSEQ multiplex PCR reads through MiXCR, listing each CDR3 protein once. The profile shows about 280,000 distinct CDR3 sequences, approximately 84% of them singletons. Sequenced sample: CD8+ T cells from PBMCs. The receptor source for this set is a human donor with multiple sclerosis.

This rearrangement joins TRBV28 to TRBJ2-2; 7 nucleotides match TRBD1. This CDR3 contains 16 residues. Per the germline V gene, CDR1 is MDHEN and CDR2 is SYDVKM. Germline trimming cut 6 bases from V and 2 bases from J; bases unmatched to any gene: 9. The CDR3 region has the DNA TGTGCCAGCAGCACCTGGAGACAGGGAAACACCGGGGAGCTGTTTTTT. It codes for CASSTWRQGNTGELFF.

This chain joins TRBV19 and TRBJ2-2; no firm D call. This CDR3 comprises 13 residues. Trimming stripped 7 bases from V and 1 base from J, with 7 bases between. The germline CDR1 and CDR2 sequences are LNHDA and SQIVND (reference sequence). The CDR3 loop reads CASNLMNTGELFF. The DNA for the CDR3 is TGTGCCAGTAACCTTATGAACACCGGGGAGCTGTTTTTT.

In nucleotides, the CDR3 is TGTGCCAGTAGTCTTGTTAGCGGGAGTAGGACAGATACGCAGTATTTT. Its protein is CASSLVSGSRTDTQYF. The V and J genes are TRBV19 and TRBJ2-3; 9 nucleotides align to TRBD2. The CDR3 contains 16 residues. CDR1 and CDR2 from the germline V gene are LNHDA and SQIVND (reference sequence). The trim removed 5 bases at V and 3 bases at J, leaving 9 bases unmatched. The whole variable domain, filled in from reference TRBV19 and TRBJ2-3, reads DGGITQSPKYLFRKEGQNVTLSCEQNLNHDAMYWYRQDPGQGLRLIYYSQIVNDFQKGDIAEGYSVSREKKESFPLTVTSAQKNPTAFYLCASSLVSGSRTDTQYFGPGTRLTVL.

The rearrangement joins TRBV12-5 to TRBJ1-1; possible D gene TRBD1, 6 bases. Trimming took off 3 bases at V and 10 bases at J, with 24 bases between the two ends. CDR1 and CDR2 (germline): LGHNT, FRNRAP. The CDR3 consists of 16 residues. The CDR3 DNA follows: TGTGCTAGTGGTTTCCCTGGGGGGGGGCCTACTAGGGGAGCTTTCTTT. This sequence encodes CASGFPGGGPTRGAFF. The whole variable domain, filled in from reference TRBV12-5 and TRBJ1-1, reads DARVTQTPRHKVTEMGQEVTMRCQPILGHNTVFWYRQTMMQGLELLAYFRNRAPLDDSGMPKDRFSAEMPDATLATLKIQPSEPRDSAVYFCASGFPGGGPTRGAFFGQGTRLTVV.

V gene TRBV5-6 combines with J gene TRBJ2-3; either TRBD1 or TRBD2 may supply D (5 bases each). The V gene's germline CDR1 is SGHDT and CDR2 YYEEEE. V lost 3 bases and J lost 4, with 21 bases in between. The CDR3 consists of 17 residues. The CDR3 DNA reads as TGTGCCAGCAGCTGGGCCCTGGGACCGGGAAACCCAGATACGCAGTATTTT. Translated: CASSWALGPGNPDTQYF.

The chain has TRBV20-1 and TRBJ2-5; TRBD1 agrees at 8 bases. After removal of 1 base from V and 6 bases from J, the junction contained 7 bases not matched to a gene. This CDR3 is built from 14 residues. Per germline, CDR1 DFQATT and CDR2 SNEGSKA (reference sequence). The CDR3 loop is CSARAAGGVQTQYF. CDR3 coding DNA: TGCAGTGCTAGAGCGGCAGGGGGCGTCCAGACCCAGTACTTC.

DNA for the CDR3: TGTGCCAGCAGTGCGACTAGCACCTACAATGAGCAGTTCTTC. Its translation: CASSATSTYNEQFF. This chain connects TRBV25-1 to TRBJ2-1, with 7 bases matching TRBD2. CDR1 is MGHDK and CDR2 is SYGVNS in the germline V gene. Trimming at V came to 4 bases and at J to 2 bases, leaving 2 bases not matched to a gene. The CDR3 consists of 14 residues.

The chain couples TRBV7-9 to TRBJ2-7, with 7 bases fitting TRBD1. V was clipped by 4 bases and J by 2 bases; unmatched bases: 8. Per the germline V gene, CDR1 is SEHNR and CDR2 is FQNEAQ (reference sequence). This CDR3 has 15 residues. The CDR3 nucleotides are TGTGCCAGCAGCTCGACGGGGACAGAACCCTACGAGCAGTACTTC. This gives the protein CASSSTGTEPYEQYF.

V and J are TRBV24-1 and TRBJ2-2, with 8 bases aligning to TRBD2. This CDR3 contains 15 residues. CDR1 KGHDR and CDR2 SFDVKD come from the germline V gene. After removal of 9 bases from V and 5 bases from J, the junction contained 10 bases not matched to a gene. In DNA, the CDR3 is TGTGCCACCGGAGGTCGAGCGGGAGTTACCGGGGAGCTGTTTTTT. Residues: CATGGRAGVTGELFF.

The rearrangement joins TRBV7-8 to TRBJ2-1, with D tentatively TRBD1 (6 bases). CDR1 SGHVS and CDR2 FQNEAQ come from the germline V gene. The CDR3 runs 15 residues. V was trimmed by 1 base and J by 3 bases, leaving 10 bases between them. CDR3 protein: CASSLVEQGYNEQFF. The CDR3 DNA sequence: TGTGCCAGCAGCTTAGTGGAACAGGGCTACAATGAGCAGTTCTTC. Filled out from reference TRBV7-8 and TRBJ2-1, the complete variable domain reads GAGVSQSPRYKVAKRGQDVALRCDPISGHVSLFWYQQALGQGPEFLTYFQNEAQLDKSGLPSDRFFAERPEGSVSTLKIQRTQQEDSAVYLCASSLVEQGYNEQFFGPGTRLTVL.

The CDR3 bases are TGCGCCAGCAGTCCTACAAAGGGCACTGAAGCTTTCTTT. Protein: CASSPTKGTEAFF. J is TRBJ1-1 and V is TRBV5-1; D gene uncertain. Deletions cut 5 bases from V and 4 bases from J, with 12 bases between. Germline CDR1 and CDR2: SGHRS and YFSETQ. The CDR3 length is 13 residues. The variable domain in full, completed from reference TRBV5-1 and TRBJ1-1, reads KAGVTQTPRYLIKTRGQQVTLSCSPISGHRSVSWYQQTPGQGLQFLFEYFSETQRNKGNFPGRFSGRQFSNSRSEMNVSTLELGDSALYLCASSPTKGTEAFFGQGTRLTVV.

V gene TRBV2 combines with J gene TRBJ2-3; TRBD2 is a possible D gene (5 bases). This CDR3 contains 17 residues. V was clipped by 1 base and J by 1 base, with 15 bases between them. Germline CDR1 reads SNHLY; CDR2 reads FYNNEI. CDR3 DNA: TGTGCCAGCAGTGAAGTGGTGTTTAGCGAGGGCACAGATACGCAGTATTTT. This encodes CASSEVVFSEGTDTQYF. Together with reference TRBV2 and TRBJ2-3, the CDR3 gives the full variable domain: EPEVTQTPSHQVTQMGQEVILRCVPISNHLYFYWYRQILGQKVEFLVSFYNNEISEKSEIFDDQFSVERPDGSNFTLKIRSTKLEDSAMYFCASSEVVFSEGTDTQYFGPGTRLTVL.

The chain carries TRBV5-4 and TRBJ2-1, with 9 nucleotides matching TRBD1. The V gene's germline CDR1 is SGHNT and CDR2 YYREEE (reference sequence). This CDR3 contains 18 residues. Trimming took 0 bases from V and 1 from J; bases not matched to a gene: 8. This CDR3 reads CASSLVGQGPLSYNEQFF. Here the CDR3 DNA reads TGTGCCAGCAGCTTGGTGGGACAGGGCCCCTTATCCTACAATGAGCAGTTCTTC. The full variable domain, in which reference TRBV5-4 and TRBJ2-1 provide the parts outside the CDR3, is ETGVTQSPTHLIKTRGQQVTLRCSSQSGHNTVSWYQQALGQGPQFIFQYYREEENGRGNFPPRFSGLQFPNYSSELNVNALELDDSALYLCASSLVGQGPLSYNEQFFGPGTRLTVL.

The genes are TRBV27 and TRBJ1-5, with D unresolved. The CDR3 loop spans 14 amino acids. V lost 1 base and J lost 4, with 8 bases in between. Germline V gene lookup returns CDR1 MNHEY and CDR2 SMNVEV (reference sequence). CDR3 amino acids: CASSLLGYNQPQHF. CDR3 nucleotide sequence: TGTGCCAGCAGTTTATTGGGGTATAATCAGCCCCAGCATTTT.

J is TRBJ2-7 and V is TRBV19; possibly TRBD1 for D (5 bases). The CDR3 is made up of 15 amino acids. Per germline, CDR1 LNHDA and CDR2 SQIVND (reference sequence). Trimming pared 8 bases from V and 3 bases from J, leaving 20 bases between. The CDR3 sequence: CASAPQLQGIYEQYF. CDR3 sequence (DNA): TGTGCCAGTGCACCGCAACTCCAGGGAATCTACGAGCAGTACTTC.

This clonotype was seen a few times. The J gene is TRBJ2-7, the V gene TRBV30; tentative D call: TRBD2 (5 bases). CDR1 and CDR2 from the germline V gene are GTSNPN and SVGIG (reference sequence). The CDR3 runs to 11 residues. The CDR3 sequence: CANGVPYEQYF. The CDR3 DNA reads as TGTGCAAACGGGGTCCCCTACGAGCAGTACTTC.

This clonotype was counted a single time. The chain links TRBV15 to TRBJ2-1; the D gene is possibly TRBD1 (6 bases). This CDR3 has 16 residues. The V end was cut by 8 bases, the J end by 0 bases, with 17 bases between. Germline loops: CDR1 LNHNV, CDR2 YYDKDF (reference sequence). In DNA form, the CDR3 reads TGTGCCACCCGGTTGGGGGCAAGCAGCTCCTACAATGAGCAGTTCTTC. Encoded protein: CATRLGASSSYNEQFF.

The chain has TRBV28 and TRBJ2-1, with 8 bases identical to TRBD2. The ends lost 7 bases at V and 7 bases at J; junction bases unmatched: 6. The CDR3 contains 13 residues. Germline V gene data show CDR1 as MDHEN and CDR2 as SYDVKM. CDR3 sequence: CASTRTGGNEQFF. DNA for the CDR3: TGTGCCAGCACCCGGACGGGAGGGAATGAGCAGTTCTTC.